Sequencing of this TCR beta chain was carried out in a study of T-cell reconstitution after alpha-beta-depleted transplantation in children. Study-wide points: Reported findings indicate that, about two months after transplant, alpha-beta T cells came from several hundred expanded clones, which were derived from non-depleted graft cells. From surviving recipient T cells and thymic progenitors came the high day-60 TCRbeta diversity observed in some patients.

As for this clonotype: What it recognizes is unknown.

The CDR3 is made up of 16 amino acids. Trimming cost V 2 bases and J 7 bases; bases outside gene matches: 14. The germline V gene encodes CDR1 SGHTA and CDR2 FQGTGA. The authors prepared the TCRbeta library with unique molecular identifiers. Each CDR3 protein gets one entry after TCRdb re-called the PCR reads with MiXCR. The table lists about 900,000 distinct CDR3 sequences, 25% to 30% of them singletons. The chain combines TRBV7-3 with TRBJ2-7, with 7 positions matching TRBD1. This sequence originates from a boy under two years old who had a stem cell transplant for SCID, so the T cells may come from the graft donor. The sequences come from PBMCs, mostly from graft donor cells, collected 360 days after TCRalphabeta/CD19-depleted stem cell transplant. Here the CDR3 DNA reads TGTGCCAGCAGCTTAGTACTAGGGGGCATCGCGGGTGAGCAGTACTTC. Translating gives CASSLVLGGIAGEQYF.